The present T cell receptor beta chain was sequenced within a study of cytomegalovirus exposure and HLA in healthy donors. Overall study context: An earlier analysis identified 100 million to 130 million unique TCR beta sequences in about 179 million T cells. Broader study findings: Diagnosis of cytomegalovirus status made by the classifier reportedly showed high specificity and sensitivity. According to a later analysis, donors in an Asian-associated ancestry cluster reportedly had fewer N-insertions than the approximately 620-donor mean.

The junction had 6 bases not matched to a gene; V was cut back by 5 bases and J by 3 bases. The germline gives CDR1 SGHDN, CDR2 FVKESK. CDR3 length equals 16 residues. In its sample, this clone was seen a few times. Antigen: not known. 60 Vbeta and 13 Jbeta primers were used in PCR. The method was immunoSEQ multiplex PCR; TCRdb's version includes in-frame clones alone and lacks a portion of them. The sample has under 95,000 clones, approximately 7.7% seen once. The chain carries TRBV14 and TRBJ2-1, with 11 bases identical to TRBD2. Sequencing input: PBMCs. This sequence was found in a man in his fifties or sixties in good health and CMV-seronegative. The DNA for the CDR3 is TGTGCCAGCAGCTTAGTCCTAGCGGGGGGCTACAATGAGCAGTTCTTC. Protein: CASSLVLAGGYNEQFF.